The 14 T cell receptor beta chains presented below share a single source sample, sequenced in a study of T cell clonality in common variable immunodeficiency. Clones were read by immunoSEQ multiplex PCR, and TCRdb kept only the in-frame ones, dropping some. The repertoire shows 50,000 to 70,000 clones, none seen only once; the top ten take approximately 0.84%. What was sequenced was peripheral blood mononuclear cells. These receptors were taken from a person aged 18 to 70 in good health.

This clone has a count of ten or more. The read ends 3 residues early relative to the CDR3; the germline J gene fills the gap. The chain employs TRBV11-2 and TRBJ2-7, with 8 bases aligning to TRBD2. Germline values: CDR1 SGHAT, CDR2 FQNNGV. This CDR3 spans 14 amino acids. J was trimmed by 4 bases and V by 5 bases; bases with no gene match: 7. The CDR3 sequence: CASSPGLVRYEQYF. The CDR3 bases that were read are TGTGCCAGCAGCCCGGGACTAGTCCGTTACGAG. Drawing the rest from reference TRBV11-2 and TRBJ2-7, the complete variable domain is EAGVAQSPRYKIIEKRQSVAFWCNPISGHATLYWYQQILGQGPKLLIQFQNNGVVDDSQLPKDRFSAERLKGVDSTLKIQPAKLEDSAVYLCASSPGLVRYEQYFGPGTRLTVT.

This clone was counted at least ten times. The read ends 3 residues before the CDR3 terminus; that terminus is restored from the germline J gene. The chain joins TRBV19 to TRBJ1-2; 8 positions match TRBD1. J gave up 5 bases and V 7 bases, and 3 bases lay outside the gene matches. The germline gives CDR1 LNHDA, CDR2 SQIVND (reference sequence). The CDR3 spans 12 residues. The CDR3 DNA, read in part, is TGTGCCAGTACCGGACAGGGTTATGGC. Protein sequence: CASTGQGYG. The full CDR3 protein reads CASTGQGYGYTF.

As regards this clone: From the germline J gene comes the end of the CDR3, since the read stops 3 residues before it. This rearrangement joins TRBV7-9 to TRBJ1-2; TRBD1 matches 10 bases. CDR3 size: 12 residues. The germline gives CDR1 SEHNR, CDR2 FQNEAQ (reference sequence). This CDR3 is CASSTRTGGYTF. CDR3 DNA (partial): TGTGCCAGCAGCACCCGGACAGGGGGG.

This clone was seen a handful of times. The CDR3 is cut off 3 residues early in the read; its end comes from the germline J gene. V and J are TRBV19 and TRBJ2-4, with a tentative D call TRBD2 (5 bases). The CDR3 contains 13 residues. Germline V gene data show CDR1 as LNHDA and CDR2 as SQIVND (reference sequence). CDR3 DNA (partial): TGTGCCAGTAGTATAACGGGGAACTATGGT. Translating it yields CASSITGNYG. The full CDR3 is CASSITGNYGQYF. The whole variable domain, filled in from reference TRBV19 and TRBJ2-4, reads DGGITQSPKYLFRKEGQNVTLSCEQNLNHDAMYWYRQDPGQGLRLIYYSQIVNDFQKGDIAEGYSVSREKKESFPLTVTSAQKNPTAFYLCASSITGNYGQYFGAGTRLSVL.

This clone occurred many times. At one end the junction does not follow the germline gene, possibly because of a read error. The observed sequence ends 3 residues before the CDR3 terminus, with the missing tail filled in from the germline J gene. V and J are TRBV7-3 and TRBJ2-3; 9 bases fit TRBD2. The CDR3 length is 15 residues. In germline, CDR1 is SGHTA, CDR2 FQGTGA. CDR3 DNA, as far as it was read: TGTGCCAGCTCCAAATCCGGGACTAGCAGAGATACG. Protein sequence: CASSKSGTSRDT. The full-length CDR3 reads as CASSKSGTSRDTQYF. Using reference TRBV7-3 and TRBJ2-3 for the parts outside the CDR3, the full variable domain is GAGVSQTPSNKVTEKGKYVELRCDPISGHTALYWYRQSLGQGPEFLIYFQGTGAADDSGLPNDRFFAVRPEGSVSTLKIQRTERGDSAVYLCASSKSGTSRDTQYFGPGTRLTVL.

This clone has at least ten counts. The sequenced fragment ends 3 residues before the CDR3 boundary, so the rest is inferred from the germline J gene. This rearrangement joins TRBV10-1 to TRBJ2-3; a weak D match, TRBD1 (5 bases). CDR1 and CDR2 (germline): WNHNN, SYGVQD (reference sequence). This CDR3 spans 15 amino acids. V gave up 6 bases and J gave up 0 bases, with 13 bases separating them. The CDR3 is CASSAQGTSTDTQYF. The covered CDR3 bases are TGCGCCAGCAGCGCCCAGGGCACTAGCACAGATACG.

Many counts were recorded for this clone. Read coverage stops 3 residues before the CDR3 terminus; the germline J gene supplies the remainder. V usage is TRBV7-6 and J usage is TRBJ1-4; D possibly corresponds to TRBD1 (5 bases). This CDR3 contains 15 residues. V was trimmed by 4 bases and J by 8 bases, leaving 17 bases between them. Per germline, CDR1 SGHVS and CDR2 FNYEAQ. The chain's CDR3 is CASSSRGGGGEKLFF. CDR3 DNA, as far as it was read: TGTGCCAGCAGCTCCCGGGGGGGAGGAGGAGAAAAA.

This clone was detected ten times or more. The observed sequence ends 3 residues before the CDR3 terminus, with the missing tail filled in from the germline J gene. The genes are TRBV5-1 and TRBJ2-1, with 7 nucleotides matching TRBD1. The germline V gene encodes CDR1 SGHRS and CDR2 YFSETQ. The CDR3 loop spans 14 amino acids. The V and J ends lost 4 bases and 7 bases, in that order; junction bases with no gene match: 8. The CDR3 region is CASSPGQVRNEQFF. The sequenced part of the CDR3 DNA is TGCGCCAGCAGCCCAGGACAGGTACGGAATGAG.

This clone has a handful of counts. The read finishes 3 residues shy of the CDR3 end, and the germline J gene is used to complete it. The chain joins TRBV5-1 to TRBJ2-7, with TRBD1 matching over 8 bases. V lost 0 bases to trimming and J lost 3 bases; unmatched junction nucleotides: 2. The CDR3 has 14 residues. Germline V lookup: CDR1 SGHRS, CDR2 YFSETQ. The CDR3 sequence: CASSLEDRVYEQYF. CDR3 DNA, as far as it was read: TGCGCCAGCAGCTTGGAGGACAGGGTCTACGAG.

This clone was seen ten or more times. The DNA ends 3 residues before the CDR3 does, and the rest of the CDR3 is filled in from the germline J gene. The chain recombines TRBV20-1 with TRBJ1-2; D is perhaps TRBD1 (5 bases). Germline lookup yields CDR1 DFQATT and CDR2 SNEGSKA (reference sequence). The CDR3 spans 16 residues. CDR3 residues: CSARDIPSWGSEGYTF. CDR3 DNA (partial): TGCAGTGCTAGAGATATCCCCAGTTGGGGCTCGGAAGGC.

This clone was observed at least ten times. The CDR3 end falls 3 residues outside the read, so it is completed with the germline J gene. Other DNA sequences in the sample encode the same CDR3. V gene TRBV5-1 combines with J gene TRBJ1-1, with a tentative D call TRBD1 (6 bases). V lost 2 bases and J 1 base, leaving 6 bases between the germline ends. CDR1 and CDR2 from the germline V gene are SGHRS and YFSETQ. The CDR3 totals 13 residues. The part of the CDR3 DNA that was read is TGCGCCAGCAGCTTCAGGGGGAACACTGAA. Its protein product is CASSFRGNTE. The CDR3 in its entirety is CASSFRGNTEAFF.

This clone was seen at least ten times. The sequenced fragment ends 3 residues before the CDR3 boundary, so the rest is inferred from the germline J gene. This chain links TRBV4-2 with TRBJ2-7, with a weak D call TRBD2 (6 bases). With 0 bases removed from V and 2 bases from J, the gap between germline ends came to 11 bases. Germline lookup yields CDR1 LGHNA and CDR2 YNFKEQ. CDR3 length: 15 residues. CDR3 loop: CASSQDWDSTYEQYF. CDR3 DNA, as far as it was read: TGTGCCAGCAGCCAAGATTGGGACTCGACCTACGAG.

This clone has at least ten counts. The DNA is left out, because the CDR3 cannot be placed on it with certainty; the CDR3 is given as TCRdb lists it. This sequence joins TRBV12-3 or TRBV12-4 and TRBJ2-3; the table's TRBD1-2 call for D was not verified on the DNA. 17 amino acids form the CDR3, both terminal residues included. The CDR3 loop is CASSSSGLAGSTDTQYF.

This clone occurred many times. The CDR3 extends 3 residues past the end of the read, so its final part is completed from the germline J gene. The V and J genes are TRBV19 and TRBJ1-5; 9 nucleotides agree with TRBD1. The junction had 13 bases not matched to a gene; V was cut back by 7 bases and J by 6 bases. CDR1 is LNHDA and CDR2 is SQIVND in the germline V gene (reference sequence). The CDR3 runs 16 residues. The CDR3 region is CASKSSRQGESQPQHF. The part of the CDR3 DNA that was read is TGTGCCAGTAAGTCCAGTAGACAGGGGGAATCTCAGCCC.